This T cell receptor (beta chain) was sequenced in a study of T-cell reconstitution after alpha-beta-depleted transplantation in children (dated by TCRdb to 2015 to 2016). As for the study more broadly: T-cell immune reconstitution after TCRalphabeta/CD19-depleted allogeneic hematopoietic cell transplantation in children was quantitatively tracked in the study by means of TCR repertoire profiling.

The sample holds a few counts of this clonotype. No cognate antigen has been identified for it. Base qualities are not recorded, but no much larger clone differs from it by a single base. Library method: PCR. Instrument used: Illumina HiSeq 2500. To normalize quantification of the TCRbeta repertoire, the TCR libraries were built with molecular barcoding that relied on unique molecular identifiers. TCRdb trimmed public reads at Q25 via fastp, called clones via MiXCR and kept in-frame beta chains. Rows matching on CDR3 protein sequence are summarized as one entry with the most common DNA and genes. In this sample the table shows about 610,000 distinct CDR3 sequences, about 11% of which occur a single time. 4% of the sample lies in the top ten. From cysteine to phenylalanine, the CDR3 is 13 amino acids long. Only the CDR3 portion is preserved as DNA: 39 bases, with reading frame beginning at the first base. V is reduced by 5 bases and J by 12 bases, leaving a spacing of 14 bases between them.

The source of this sequence is a human donor who donated a stem cell graft to a child with acute myeloid leukemia. The sequences come from PBMCs from the stem cell graft donor, collected from the stem cell graft. The rearrangement combines TRBV12-3 or TRBV12-4 with TRBJ1-6; a confident D gene designation cannot be given. This receptor has the CDR3 CASSPQDDRPLHF. The DNA is as follows: TGTGCCAGCAGTCCCCAGGACGATCGACCCCTCCACTTT.